The sequence of this TCR beta chain was determined in a study of OX40 agonist ivuxolimab in advanced cancers. Study background: Ivuxolimab, an agonistic anti-OX40 (CD134) antibody, was given to patients. The eligibility criteria allowed prior anti-PD-1, anti-PD-L1 or anti-CTLA-4 therapy, and approximately 40% had some.

Assay used: immunoSEQ multiplex PCR; TCRdb lists only in-frame clones, some missing. Counted here are fewer than 50,000 clones, about three quarters occurring once; the ten biggest clones make up around 12%. A note on this clone: Its antigen is unknown.

Germline V gene data show CDR1 as SGHVS and CDR2 as FNYEAQ. The CDR3 covers 14 residues. Study outcomes and limitations: Average numbers of expanded clones were greater in CD8+ T cells than in CD4+.

The V call is TRBV7-6, the J call TRBJ2-5, with D uncertain. The J call may be wrong; the DNA end is better matched by TRBJ2-7. The receptor was derived from an adult with an advanced solid tumor such as melanoma, head and neck, liver or kidney cancer. The sample in question was CD4+ or CD8+ T cells sorted from blood, obtained in a trial of the OX40 agonist ivuxolimab. The chain's CDR3 is CASSPPGTTYEQYF. The CDR3 coding sequence is TGTGCCAGCAGCCCCCCAGGTACCACCTACGAGCAGTACTTC.